The 10 T cell receptor beta chains given below trace back to one sample, sequenced in a study of shared clonotypes between healthy human individuals. Generated by immunoSEQ multiplex PCR, the TCRdb table keeps only in-frame clones and is missing some. The sample consists of 2 million to 2.5 million clones, approximately 96% of them appearing once. The material sequenced was naive CD4+ T cells sorted from blood. The sample's subset: CD45RA+ positively selected. Receptor source: a man between 18 and 35 years old in good health.

The gene calls are TRBV5-1 and TRBJ2-3; a weak D match, TRBD1 (6 bases). The CDR3 covers 15 residues. V was trimmed by 5 bases and J by 0 bases, leaving 13 bases between them. Per the germline V gene, CDR1 is SGHRS and CDR2 is YFSETQ. CDR3 sequence: CASRLTGVSTDTQYF. Written as DNA, the CDR3 is TGCGCCAGCAGGCTGACAGGAGTGAGCACAGATACGCAGTATTTT.

The chain employs TRBV7-8 and TRBJ2-1, with TRBD2 matching over 8 bases. This CDR3 has 19 amino acids. The V and J ends lost 0 bases and 0 bases, in that order; junction bases with no gene match: 10. The V gene's germline CDR1 is SGHVS and CDR2 FQNEAQ. CDR3 protein: CASSLALYLSGSSYNEQFF. Here the CDR3 DNA reads TGTGCCAGCAGCTTAGCGCTTTATCTGAGCGGGAGCTCCTACAATGAGCAGTTCTTC.

The V and J genes are TRBV10-3 and TRBJ1-1; 11 bases align to TRBD1. V shed 4 bases, J shed 1 base, and the junction held 2 bases outside the gene matches. Germline assignment: CDR1 ENHRY and CDR2 SYGVKD. This CDR3 is built from 15 residues. Here the CDR3 DNA reads TGTGCCATCAGTGCGGACAGGGGGCGGAACACTGAAGCTTTCTTT. Translating gives CAISADRGRNTEAFF.

The chain recombines TRBV5-1 with TRBJ1-2, with D hard to call. Germline CDR1 SGHRS, CDR2 YFSETQ. This CDR3 spans 15 amino acids. V shed 4 bases and J shed 4 bases, with 17 bases lying between them. This chain's CDR3 is CASSASGGAAYGYTF. The CDR3 DNA reads as TGCGCCAGCAGCGCGTCAGGAGGCGCCGCCTATGGCTACACCTTC. Complete variable domain (other parts from reference TRBV5-1 and TRBJ1-2): KAGVTQTPRYLIKTRGQQVTLSCSPISGHRSVSWYQQTPGQGLQFLFEYFSETQRNKGNFPGRFSGRQFSNSRSEMNVSTLELGDSALYLCASSASGGAAYGYTFGSGTRLTVV.

The rearrangement joins TRBV9 to TRBJ2-7; TRBD1 matches 7 bases. CDR1 and CDR2 (germline): SGDLS, YYNGEE. V lost 0 bases and J lost 6; bases outside the gene matches: 6. This CDR3 is built from 14 residues. In DNA form, the CDR3 reads TGTGCCAGCAGCGTAGGGGGACAGAAGTCCGAGCAGTACTTC. Amino acids: CASSVGGQKSEQYF.

V gene TRBV7-2 combines with J gene TRBJ1-6; TRBD1 might be the D (6 bases). Between the trimmed V and J ends, which lost 1 base and 5 bases, there was a span of 6 bases. The germline CDR1 and CDR2 sequences are SGHTA and FQGNSA. The CDR3 extends over 14 amino acids. The chain's CDR3 is CASSLGQDNSPLHF. DNA for the CDR3: TGTGCCAGCAGCTTAGGACAGGATAATTCACCCCTCCACTTT.

This chain joins TRBV7-2 and TRBJ2-5; the match to TRBD1 covers 8 bases. The V and J ends lost 0 bases and 4 bases, in that order; junction bases with no gene match: 10. The CDR3 loop spans 17 amino acids. Germline CDR1 reads SGHTA; CDR2 reads FQGNSA. The CDR3 sequence: CASSLALDRVGGETQYF. In nucleotides, the CDR3 is TGTGCCAGCAGCTTAGCTTTGGACAGGGTAGGAGGAGAGACCCAGTACTTC. Combining the CDR3 with reference TRBV7-2 and TRBJ2-5 gives the whole variable domain GAGVSQSPSNKVTEKGKDVELRCDPISGHTALYWYRQSLGQGLEFLIYFQGNSAPDKSGLPSDRFSAERTGGSVSTLTIQRTQQEDSAVYLCASSLALDRVGGETQYFGPGTRLLVL.

CDR3 DNA sequence: TGTGCCAGCAGCGAGGACGTAGCCATGAACACTGAAGCTTTCTTT. As protein: CASSEDVAMNTEAFF. The chain is built from TRBV5-4 and TRBJ1-1, with D unresolved. Germline-derived CDR1 and CDR2 are SGHNT and YYREEE (reference sequence). This CDR3 region has 15 residues. The ends were cut back, 4 bases at V and 0 bases at J, with 13 bases in the middle.

The chain combines TRBV6-5 with TRBJ2-5, with D perhaps matching TRBD1 (5 bases). The CDR3 contains 15 residues. V gave up 0 bases and J gave up 8 bases, with 16 bases separating them. Germline lookup yields CDR1 MNHEY and CDR2 SVGAGI. DNA of the CDR3: TGTGCCAGCAGTTACTCGGGGCAGGGTGGTAATACCCAGTACTTC. Its protein is CASSYSGQGGNTQYF.

The chain links TRBV4-1 to TRBJ2-5; tentatively, D is TRBD2 (5 bases). Germline V gene lookup returns CDR1 MGHRA and CDR2 YSYEKL. The length of the CDR3 is 14 residues. The V end lost 4 bases, the J end lost 5 bases, and 14 bases lay between the germline ends. The CDR3 loop reads CASSPRGLRETQYF. In DNA form, the CDR3 reads TGCGCCAGCAGCCCAAGAGGACTTAGGGAGACCCAGTACTTC.